This T cell receptor beta chain was captured in a study of blood T cell repertoires in COVID-19. Original processing notes: The assay estimated nucleated cells by amplifying reference gene primers. Some clones are missing from TCRdb's copy, which holds only in-frame ones; the method was immunoSEQ multiplex PCR. Clone size and V and J calls were adopted from that table, with D and trimming inferred from the DNA. The data hold 350,000 to 400,000 clones, with more than 75% observed a single time. Self-reported history from a screening survey and questionnaire set each donor's cohort. Recovered Cohort 3 donors showed two negative PCRs, clearance, or symptom resolution. Germline V gene data show CDR1 as SGHTA and CDR2 as FQGNSA. V lost 3 bases, J lost 4 bases, and 12 bases lay in between. This CDR3 is built from 14 residues.

The chain recombines TRBV7-2 with TRBJ1-2; tentative D call: TRBD1 (5 bases). The clonotype comes from a woman aged 18-29 years who had recovered from COVID-19. Specimen: PBMCs or T cells enriched from blood (not recorded which). The CDR3 nucleotides read TGTGCCAGCAGCTTGGGACTGGGGTTCTATGGCTACACCTTC. Translation gives CASSLGLGFYGYTF.